These 22 T cell receptor beta chains came from one sample sequenced in a study of naive and memory T cell subsets. An equimolar mix of two oligonucleotides served as the beta constant-region primer for TRBC1 and TRBC2. Four rounds of PCR amplified the ligated cDNA using nested alpha and beta constant-region primers plus SP2. TCRdb fed the UMI-ligation and nested PCR reads into MiXCR, producing one record per CDR3 protein. The table has about 8,000 distinct CDR3 sequences, about 30% seen once. The sequenced sample consisted of CD8+ TEMRA cells from blood. Subset defined: effector memory re-expressing CD45RA, CD45RA+ CD27-. These receptors all come from a human donor in good health.

The rearrangement uses TRBV29-1 and TRBJ2-7; D may be TRBD1 (6 bases). Germline-derived CDR1 and CDR2 are SQVTM and ANQGSEA. CDR3 length: 15 residues. V was pared by 0 bases and J by 7 bases, with 19 bases between. CDR3 sequence: CSVEEGGPGAFEQYF. The CDR3 DNA is TGCAGCGTTGAAGAAGGCGGCCCAGGGGCGTTTGAGCAGTACTTC.

This clonotype was seen more than once but under ten times. The chain couples TRBV6-5 to TRBJ2-2; 9 positions match TRBD1. V dropped 4 bases and J dropped 1; count of bases not matched to a gene: 4. Germline assignment: CDR1 MNHEY and CDR2 SVGAGI. This CDR3 has 16 residues. The chain's CDR3 is CASSLGQGGNTGELFF. CDR3 nucleotides: TGTGCCAGCAGTTTGGGACAGGGCGGGAACACCGGGGAGCTGTTTTTT.

The chain combines TRBV7-9 with TRBJ2-3; D possibly uses TRBD1 or TRBD2 (5 bases each). The germline V gene encodes CDR1 SEHNR and CDR2 FQNEAQ (reference sequence). V was clipped by 8 bases and J by 5 bases, with 26 bases between them. The CDR3 has 17 amino acids. CDR3 amino acids: CASLAGTSRASVDTQYF. CDR3 bases: TGTGCCAGCCTAGCAGGGACCTCCAGAGCCTCGGTAGATACGCAGTATTTT.

In its sample, this clonotype was seen a few times. The J gene is TRBJ1-1, the V gene TRBV24-1, with D unclear. V lost 4 bases to trimming and J lost 4 bases, with 3 bases between them. The CDR3 is 11 residues long. The germline V gene has CDR1 KGHDR and CDR2 SFDVKD. The CDR3 nucleotides are TGTGCCACCAGTGAGGGCACTGAAGCTTTCTTT. Residues: CATSEGTEAFF.

Only a few counts were recorded for this clonotype. The chain employs TRBV25-1 and TRBJ2-7; D is tentatively TRBD1 or TRBD2 (5 bases each). This CDR3 spans 13 amino acids. Germline values: CDR1 MGHDK, CDR2 SYGVNS. The V end was cut by 10 bases, the J end by 2 bases, with 15 bases between. The CDR3 nucleotides are TGTGCCACCCTGGAGGACATTACCTACGAGCAGTACTTC. It specifies CATLEDITYEQYF.

This clonotype was seen a handful of times. The chain recombines TRBV2 with TRBJ1-1; D unresolved. Germline-derived CDR1 and CDR2 are SNHLY and FYNNEI. This CDR3 is 15 amino acids long. The V end lost 3 bases, the J end lost 3 bases, and 14 bases lay between the germline ends. CDR3 region: CASSDNLGFYTEAFF. CDR3 DNA sequence: TGTGCCAGCAGTGATAATTTGGGTTTTTACACTGAAGCTTTCTTT.

This clonotype was detected a few times. The chain uses TRBV9 and TRBJ2-5; the D gene is possibly TRBD1 (6 bases). The CDR3 is made up of 14 amino acids. V dropped 3 bases and J dropped 5 bases, with 14 bases sitting between them. Germline V gene data show CDR1 as SGDLS and CDR2 as YYNGEE. CDR3 DNA sequence: TGTGCCAGCAGCGGCAAAACAGGGTTTGAGACCCAGTACTTC. This sequence encodes CASSGKTGFETQYF.

V usage is TRBV20-1 and J usage is TRBJ2-4, with D possibly being TRBD1 or TRBD2 (5 bases each). Germline lookup yields CDR1 DFQATT and CDR2 SNEGSKA (reference sequence). This CDR3 contains 18 residues. Trimming pared 3 bases from V and 0 bases from J, leaving 21 bases between. For the CDR3, the DNA is TGCAGTGCTAGGCGCCCCTTATTCGGGGCGCTAGCCAAAAACATTCAGTACTTC. Translated, it gives CSARRPLFGALAKNIQYF.

The chain employs TRBV7-9 and TRBJ2-7, with D possibly being TRBD1 or TRBD2 (6 bases each). The V end was cut by 7 bases, the J end by 2 bases, with 21 bases between. CDR1 SEHNR and CDR2 FQNEAQ come from the germline V gene (reference sequence). The CDR3 covers 16 residues. The CDR3: CASTPSPGAGAYEQYF. The DNA for the CDR3 is TGTGCCAGCACCCCTTCCCCGGGGGCAGGGGCCTACGAGCAGTACTTC.

Only one count was recorded for this clonotype. The genes are TRBV14 and TRBJ2-1, with a tentative D call TRBD2 (6 bases). The germline V gene encodes CDR1 SGHDN and CDR2 FVKESK. With 1 base removed from V and 2 bases from J, the gap between germline ends came to 18 bases. CDR3 length: 18 amino acids. The CDR3 loop is CASSQVGGWSGAYNEQFF. The CDR3 DNA is TGTGCCAGCAGCCAAGTTGGGGGGTGGAGCGGAGCCTACAATGAGCAGTTCTTC.

The chain combines TRBV7-8 with TRBJ2-1, with 15 bases fitting TRBD2. Per germline, CDR1 SGHVS and CDR2 FQNEAQ. The CDR3 is made up of 19 amino acids. V was clipped by 7 bases and J by 8 bases; unmatched bases: 18. CDR3 sequence (DNA): TGTGCCAGCATCCCCGGGTGGGGGACTAGCGGGGGGTATGTCGATGAGCAGTTCTTC. Protein product: CASIPGWGTSGGYVDEQFF.

This clonotype was picked up many times. V usage is TRBV4-3 and J usage is TRBJ2-5; D call uncertain. Germline assignment: CDR1 LGHNA and CDR2 YSLEER. Trimming stripped 0 bases from V and 4 bases from J, with 9 bases between. The CDR3 runs 14 residues. CDR3 protein: CASSQERDLETQYF. CDR3 bases: TGCGCCAGCAGCCAAGAACGAGATTTAGAGACCCAGTACTTC.

CDR3 region: CASSLAGPWWGTDTQYF. The CDR3 nucleotides read TGTGCCAGCAGCCTCGCGGGTCCCTGGTGGGGCACAGATACGCAGTATTTT. V and J are TRBV13 and TRBJ2-3; D might be TRBD2 (5 bases). This CDR3 is built from 17 residues. Germline V gene sequence: CDR1 PRHDT, CDR2 FYEKMQ (reference sequence). V shed 5 bases and J shed 1 base, with 19 bases lying between them.

The V gene is TRBV6-6, the J gene TRBJ1-6, with 11 bases that match TRBD1. The germline gives CDR1 MNHNY, CDR2 SVGAGI (reference sequence). After removal of 11 bases from V and 0 bases from J, the junction contained 15 bases not matched to a gene. CDR3 length equals 19 residues. DNA of the CDR3: TGTGCCGTATCCCTGCGGACAGGGGGCAGGAGCTCCTATAATTCACCCCTCCACTTT. The encoded protein is CAVSLRTGGRSSYNSPLHF.

The chain has TRBV7-9 and TRBJ2-3; 16 nucleotides line up with TRBD2. This CDR3 region has 18 residues. The germline gives CDR1 SEHNR, CDR2 FQNEAQ (reference sequence). J gave up 6 bases and V 5 bases, and 11 bases lay outside the gene matches. The CDR3 is CASSSWGLAGGLPDTQYF. The CDR3 DNA is TGTGCCAGCAGCAGCTGGGGACTAGCGGGAGGGTTGCCCGATACGCAGTATTTT.

This clonotype was recorded a few times. V usage is TRBV19 and J usage is TRBJ2-2, with 8 bases that match TRBD1. Germline V gene sequence: CDR1 LNHDA, CDR2 SQIVND (reference sequence). The CDR3 loop spans 15 amino acids. The V segment lost 5 bases and the J segment 5 bases; nucleotides outside the gene matches: 7. The CDR3 sequence: CASSARDRSTGELFF. Here the CDR3 DNA reads TGTGCCAGTAGTGCCCGGGACAGGTCAACCGGGGAGCTGTTTTTT. Full variable domain (outside the CDR3, taken from reference TRBV19 and TRBJ2-2): DGGITQSPKYLFRKEGQNVTLSCEQNLNHDAMYWYRQDPGQGLRLIYYSQIVNDFQKGDIAEGYSVSREKKESFPLTVTSAQKNPTAFYLCASSARDRSTGELFFGEGSRLTVL.

This clonotype was detected only a few times. V gene TRBV28 combines with J gene TRBJ1-4; D uncertain. The CDR3 loop spans 15 amino acids. V was clipped by 4 bases and J by 6 bases, with 15 bases between them. Germline loops: CDR1 MDHEN, CDR2 SYDVKM. CDR3 nucleotides: TGTGCCAGCAGTTGGCTACAAGGGCGGGATGAAAAACTGTTTTTT. This encodes CASSWLQGRDEKLFF.

This clonotype was seen more than once but under ten times. The V and J genes are TRBV13 and TRBJ2-1; D is perhaps TRBD1 (5 bases). The germline gives CDR1 PRHDT, CDR2 FYEKMQ (reference sequence). Trimming left V 5 bases short and J 2 bases short, with 7 bases between. The CDR3 has 13 amino acids. CDR3 DNA: TGTGCCAGCAGCGAGACAGCCTACAATGAGCAGTTCTTC. Amino acids: CASSETAYNEQFF. Using reference TRBV13 and TRBJ2-1 for the parts outside the CDR3, the full variable domain is AAGVIQSPRHLIKEKRETATLKCYPIPRHDTVYWYQQGPGQDPQFLISFYEKMQSDKGSIPDRFSAQQFSDYHSELNMSSLELGDSALYFCASSETAYNEQFFGPGTRLTVL.

The V gene is TRBV19, the J gene TRBJ2-3; 14 bases agree with TRBD2. Germline-derived CDR1 and CDR2 are LNHDA and SQIVND (reference sequence). This CDR3 spans 14 amino acids. The trim removed 8 bases at V and 5 bases at J, leaving 3 bases unmatched. The CDR3 reads CASGGLAGEDTQYF. CDR3 nucleotides: TGTGCCAGTGGGGGACTAGCGGGGGAAGATACGCAGTATTTT.

This clonotype occurred a few times. The chain couples TRBV12-3 or TRBV12-4 to TRBJ2-4; D is unclear. CDR3 length equals 15 residues. Between the trimmed V and J ends, which lost 3 bases and 3 bases, there was a span of 12 bases. The CDR3 DNA sequence: TGTGCCAGCAGTTTCTCGGGTCTGGACAAAAACATTCAGTACTTC. Amino acid sequence: CASSFSGLDKNIQYF.

The V and J genes are TRBV13 and TRBJ2-1; a weak D match, TRBD2 (7 bases). This CDR3 contains 15 residues. Germline lookup yields CDR1 PRHDT and CDR2 FYEKMQ (reference sequence). V lost 5 bases and J lost 7, with 18 bases in between. CDR3 DNA sequence: TGTGCCAGCAGCCACCCCTTAGGGGGGGGGAATGAGCAGTTCTTC. This codes for CASSHPLGGGNEQFF.

This clonotype has more than one count but fewer than ten. An end of the junction differs from the germline gene, which may be a read error. V gene TRBV7-9 combines with J gene TRBJ2-1; D might be TRBD2 (7 bases). Germline CDR1 SEHNR, CDR2 FQNEAQ (reference sequence). This CDR3 spans 13 amino acids. CDR3 bases: TGTGCCAGCACCTTAGGGGGGGGGAATGAGCAGTTCTTC. It encodes CASTLGGGNEQFF.